This T cell receptor (beta chain) is from a study of OX40 agonist ivuxolimab in advanced cancers. This clone was detected once. The antigen is not known. The trim removed 3 bases at V and 1 base at J, leaving 3 bases unmatched. The CDR3 has 15 amino acids. CDR1 LNHDA and CDR2 SQIVND come from the germline V gene (reference sequence). Study-wide findings and caveats: Among the lowest peripheral clonal expansion occurred in 0.1-3.0 mg/kg partial responders.

The method was immunoSEQ multiplex PCR; TCRdb's version includes in-frame clones alone and lacks a portion of them. The sample includes 15,000 to 20,000 clones, 64% of them seen just once. The sequence was obtained from an adult with an advanced solid tumor such as melanoma, head and neck, liver or kidney cancer. The chain joins TRBV19 to TRBJ1-1; 9 bases map to TRBD1. The specimen was CD4+ or CD8+ T cells sorted from blood, collected in a trial of the OX40 agonist ivuxolimab. CDR3 sequence: CASSITGGGNTEAFF. CDR3 nucleotides: TGTGCCAGTAGTATTACAGGGGGCGGGAACACTGAAGCTTTCTTT. Full variable domain (rest looked up from reference TRBV19 and TRBJ1-1): DGGITQSPKYLFRKEGQNVTLSCEQNLNHDAMYWYRQDPGQGLRLIYYSQIVNDFQKGDIAEGYSVSREKKESFPLTVTSAQKNPTAFYLCASSITGGGNTEAFFGQGTRLTVV.